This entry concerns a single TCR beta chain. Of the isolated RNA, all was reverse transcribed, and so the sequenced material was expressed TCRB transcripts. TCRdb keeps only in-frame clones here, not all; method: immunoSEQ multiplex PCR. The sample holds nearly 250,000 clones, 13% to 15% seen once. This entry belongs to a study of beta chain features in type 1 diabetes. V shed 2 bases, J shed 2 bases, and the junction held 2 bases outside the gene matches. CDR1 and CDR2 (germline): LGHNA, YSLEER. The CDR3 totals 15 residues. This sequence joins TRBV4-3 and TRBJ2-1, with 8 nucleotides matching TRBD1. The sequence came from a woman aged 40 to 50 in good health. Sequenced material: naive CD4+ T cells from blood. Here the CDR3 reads CASSQQGAAYNEQFF. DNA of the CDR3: TGCGCCAGCAGCCAACAGGGGGCGGCCTACAATGAGCAGTTCTTC.